This TCR beta chain was recovered during a study of T cell responses to AZD1222 COVID-19 vaccine. Clones were read by immunoSEQ multiplex PCR, and TCRdb kept only the in-frame ones, dropping some. The sample lists fewer than 70,000 clones, approximately 80% seen once, with roughly 3.6% in the top ten. This material consisted of peripheral blood, taken 28 days after the second AZD1222 dose. This TCR was recovered from an adult who received the AZD1222 COVID-19 vaccine.

Here the CDR3 DNA reads TGTGCCACCAGCGGCGGGAGTTCCCTTGGTGTTTCTTTTCCTGGCTACACCTTC. This gives the protein CATSGGSSLGVSFPGYTF. The chain combines TRBV15 with TRBJ1-2; D gene uncertain. V was cut by 5 bases and J by 7 bases, with 29 bases left in between. From germline, CDR1 is LNHNV and CDR2 YYDKDF (reference sequence). This CDR3 region has 18 residues.